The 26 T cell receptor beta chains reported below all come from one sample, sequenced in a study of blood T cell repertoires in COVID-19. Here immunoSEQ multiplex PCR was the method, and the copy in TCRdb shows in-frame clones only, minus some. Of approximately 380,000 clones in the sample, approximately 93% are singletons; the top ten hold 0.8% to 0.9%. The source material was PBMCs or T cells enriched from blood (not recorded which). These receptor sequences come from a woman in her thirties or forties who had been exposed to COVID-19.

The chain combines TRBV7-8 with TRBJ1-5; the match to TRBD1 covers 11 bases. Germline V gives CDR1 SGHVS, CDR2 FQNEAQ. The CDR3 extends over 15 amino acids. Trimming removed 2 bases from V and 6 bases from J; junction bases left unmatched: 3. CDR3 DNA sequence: TGTGCCAGCAGCTTAACCGGGACAGGGGGTCAGCCCCAGCATTTT. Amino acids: CASSLTGTGGQPQHF.

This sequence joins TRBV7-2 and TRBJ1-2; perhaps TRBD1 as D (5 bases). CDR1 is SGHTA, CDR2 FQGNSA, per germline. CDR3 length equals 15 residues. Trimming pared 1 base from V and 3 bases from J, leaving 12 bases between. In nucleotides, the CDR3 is TGTGCCAGCAGCTTAGAACTTGCGGGGGACTATGGCTACACCTTC. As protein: CASSLELAGDYGYTF.

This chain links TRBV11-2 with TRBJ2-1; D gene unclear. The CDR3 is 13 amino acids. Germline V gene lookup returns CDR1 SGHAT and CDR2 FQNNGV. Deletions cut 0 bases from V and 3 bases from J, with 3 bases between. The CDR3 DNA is TGTGCCAGCAGCTTAGAACTCTACAATGAGCAGTTCTTC. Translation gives CASSLELYNEQFF.

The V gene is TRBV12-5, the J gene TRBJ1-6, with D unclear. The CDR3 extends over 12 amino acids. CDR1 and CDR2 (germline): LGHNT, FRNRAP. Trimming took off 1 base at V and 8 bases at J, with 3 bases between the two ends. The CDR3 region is CASGLADSPLHF. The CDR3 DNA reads TGTGCTAGTGGTTTGGCTGATTCACCCCTCCACTTT.

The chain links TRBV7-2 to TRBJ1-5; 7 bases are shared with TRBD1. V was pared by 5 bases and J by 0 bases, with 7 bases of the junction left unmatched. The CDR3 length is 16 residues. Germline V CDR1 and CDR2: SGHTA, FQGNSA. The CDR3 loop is CASSPNGQASNQPQHF. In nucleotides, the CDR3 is TGTGCCAGCAGCCCCAACGGACAGGCTAGCAATCAGCCCCAGCATTTT.

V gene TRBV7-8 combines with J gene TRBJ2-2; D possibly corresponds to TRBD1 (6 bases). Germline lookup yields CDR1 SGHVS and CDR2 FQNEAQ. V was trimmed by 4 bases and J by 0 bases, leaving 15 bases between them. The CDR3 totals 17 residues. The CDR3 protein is CASSSPRQASNTGELFF. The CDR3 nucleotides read TGTGCCAGCAGCTCCCCCCGACAGGCATCGAACACCGGGGAGCTGTTTTTT.

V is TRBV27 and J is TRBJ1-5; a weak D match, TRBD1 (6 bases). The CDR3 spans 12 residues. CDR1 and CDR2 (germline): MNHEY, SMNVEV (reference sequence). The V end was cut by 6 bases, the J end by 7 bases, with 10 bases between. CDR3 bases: TGTGCCAGCAGAGCCAGGGGCCAGCCCCAGCATTTT. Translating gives CASRARGQPQHF.

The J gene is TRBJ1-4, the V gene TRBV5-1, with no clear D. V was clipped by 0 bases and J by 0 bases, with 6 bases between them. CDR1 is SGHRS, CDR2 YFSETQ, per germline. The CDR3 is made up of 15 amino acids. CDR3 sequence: CASSLDQTTNEKLFF. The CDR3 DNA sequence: TGCGCCAGCAGCTTGGACCAGACAACTAATGAAAAACTGTTTTTT.

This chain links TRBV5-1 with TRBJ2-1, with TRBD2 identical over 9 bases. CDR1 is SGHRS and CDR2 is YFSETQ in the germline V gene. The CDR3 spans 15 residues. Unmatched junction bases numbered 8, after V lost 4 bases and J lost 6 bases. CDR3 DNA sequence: TGCGCCAGCAGCCCCGCGGGGGGGCCGTTCAATGAGCAGTTCTTC. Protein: CASSPAGGPFNEQFF.

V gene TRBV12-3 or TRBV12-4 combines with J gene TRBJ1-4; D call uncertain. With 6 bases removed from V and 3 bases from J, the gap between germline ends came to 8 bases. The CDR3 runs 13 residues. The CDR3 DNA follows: TGTGCCAGCAGGCCGGGTCCTAATGAAAAACTGTTTTTT. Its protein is CASRPGPNEKLFF.

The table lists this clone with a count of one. The CDR3 DNA reads TGCGCCAGCAGCCCGCGGGGACAGGGGGCAGGTGGCTACACCTTC. It encodes CASSPRGQGAGGYTF. The chain uses TRBV5-1 and TRBJ1-2; TRBD1 agrees at 12 bases. The CDR3 sequence is 15 residues long. Trimming took 4 bases from V and 7 from J; bases not matched to a gene: 8. Per germline, CDR1 SGHRS and CDR2 YFSETQ.

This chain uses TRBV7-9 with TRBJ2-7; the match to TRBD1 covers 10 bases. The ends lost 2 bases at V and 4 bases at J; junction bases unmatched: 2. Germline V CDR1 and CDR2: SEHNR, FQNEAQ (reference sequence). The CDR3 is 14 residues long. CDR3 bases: TGTGCCAGCAGCTTACGGGACAGGGGTTACGAGCAGTACTTC. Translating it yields CASSLRDRGYEQYF.

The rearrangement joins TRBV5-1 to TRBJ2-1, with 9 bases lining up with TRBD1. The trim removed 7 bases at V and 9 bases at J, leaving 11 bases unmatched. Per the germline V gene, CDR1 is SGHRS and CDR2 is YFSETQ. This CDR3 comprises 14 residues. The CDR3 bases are TGCGCCAGCTCTAGGGACAGGGTAGGCGGTGAGCAGTTCTTC. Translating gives CASSRDRVGGEQFF.

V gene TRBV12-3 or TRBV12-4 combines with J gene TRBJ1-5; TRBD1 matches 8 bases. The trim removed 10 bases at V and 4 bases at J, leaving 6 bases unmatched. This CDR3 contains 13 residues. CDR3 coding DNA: TGTGCCACCGGGGGACAGGCAAATCAGCCCCAGCATTTT. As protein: CATGGQANQPQHF.

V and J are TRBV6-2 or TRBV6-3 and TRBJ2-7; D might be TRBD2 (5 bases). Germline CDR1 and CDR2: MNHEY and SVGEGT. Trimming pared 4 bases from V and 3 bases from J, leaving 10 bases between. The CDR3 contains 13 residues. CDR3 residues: CASSWRADYEQYF. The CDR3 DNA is TGTGCCAGCAGTTGGCGGGCGGACTACGAGCAGTACTTC.

For the CDR3, the DNA is TGTGCCAGTAGTCCAATCAATGCAGATACGCAGTATTTT. It encodes CASSPINADTQYF. The chain combines TRBV19 with TRBJ2-3; D is uncertain. The germline V gene has CDR1 LNHDA and CDR2 SQIVND (reference sequence). The CDR3 loop spans 13 amino acids. With 5 bases removed from V and 4 bases from J, the gap between germline ends came to 10 bases. The variable domain in full, with the rest retrieved from reference TRBV19 and TRBJ2-3, is DGGITQSPKYLFRKEGQNVTLSCEQNLNHDAMYWYRQDPGQGLRLIYYSQIVNDFQKGDIAEGYSVSREKKESFPLTVTSAQKNPTAFYLCASSPINADTQYFGPGTRLTVL.

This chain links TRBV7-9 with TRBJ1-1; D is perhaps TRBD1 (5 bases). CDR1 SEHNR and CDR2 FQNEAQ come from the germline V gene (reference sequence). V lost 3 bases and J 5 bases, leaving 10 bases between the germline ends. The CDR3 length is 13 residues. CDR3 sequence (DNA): TGTGCCAGCAGCTTTTCGGCAGGGACTGAAGCTTTCTTT. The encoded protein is CASSFSAGTEAFF.

CDR3 residues: CASSPRRRSSYNEQFF. The CDR3 DNA is TGTGCCAGCAGCCCCCGGAGGAGAAGCTCCTACAATGAGCAGTTCTTC. The rearrangement joins TRBV9 to TRBJ2-1; possible D gene TRBD2, 5 bases. Germline-derived CDR1 and CDR2 are SGDLS and YYNGEE. Between the trimmed V and J ends, which lost 4 bases and 0 bases, there was a span of 14 bases. The CDR3 sequence is 16 residues long.

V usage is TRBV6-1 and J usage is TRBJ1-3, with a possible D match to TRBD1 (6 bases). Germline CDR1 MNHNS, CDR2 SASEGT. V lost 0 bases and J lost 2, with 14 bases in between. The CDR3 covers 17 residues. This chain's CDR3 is CASSEAVYKGAGNTIYF. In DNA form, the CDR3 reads TGTGCCAGCAGTGAAGCGGTCTACAAGGGGGCTGGAAACACCATATATTTT.

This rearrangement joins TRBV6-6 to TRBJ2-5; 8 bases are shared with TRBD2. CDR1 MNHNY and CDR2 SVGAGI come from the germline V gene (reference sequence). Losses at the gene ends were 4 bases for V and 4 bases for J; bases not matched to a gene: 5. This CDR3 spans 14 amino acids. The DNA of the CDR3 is TGTGCCAGCAGTTCCGGGACTAGTACAGAGACCCAGTACTTC. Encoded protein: CASSSGTSTETQYF.

The DNA for the CDR3 is TGCGCCAGCAGCCAAGGGGAGTATGATAACTATGGCTACACCTTC. Encoded protein: CASSQGEYDNYGYTF. V is TRBV4-1 and J is TRBJ1-2; D gene ambiguous. Trimming pared 1 base from V and 1 base from J, leaving 10 bases between. The CDR3 sequence is 15 residues long. Germline CDR1 reads MGHRA; CDR2 reads YSYEKL.

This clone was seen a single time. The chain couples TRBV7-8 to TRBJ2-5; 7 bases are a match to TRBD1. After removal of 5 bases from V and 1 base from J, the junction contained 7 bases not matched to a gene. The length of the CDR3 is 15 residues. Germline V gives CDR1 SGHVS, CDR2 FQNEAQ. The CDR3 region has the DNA TGTGCCAGCAGCCTTAACAGGGGATTCCAAGAGACCCAGTACTTC. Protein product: CASSLNRGFQETQYF.

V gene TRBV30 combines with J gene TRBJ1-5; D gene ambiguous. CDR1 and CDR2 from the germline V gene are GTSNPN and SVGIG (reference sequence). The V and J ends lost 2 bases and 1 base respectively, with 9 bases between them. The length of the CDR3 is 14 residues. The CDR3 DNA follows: TGTGCCTGGAGTCCTCCAACAAGCAATCAGCCCCAGCATTTT. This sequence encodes CAWSPPTSNQPQHF.

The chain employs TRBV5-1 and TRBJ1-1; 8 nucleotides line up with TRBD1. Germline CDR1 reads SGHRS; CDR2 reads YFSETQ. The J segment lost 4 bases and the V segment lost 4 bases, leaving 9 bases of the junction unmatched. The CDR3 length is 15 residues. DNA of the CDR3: TGCGCCAGCAGCCACGGACAGGGATTGGGCACTGAAGCTTTCTTT. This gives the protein CASSHGQGLGTEAFF.

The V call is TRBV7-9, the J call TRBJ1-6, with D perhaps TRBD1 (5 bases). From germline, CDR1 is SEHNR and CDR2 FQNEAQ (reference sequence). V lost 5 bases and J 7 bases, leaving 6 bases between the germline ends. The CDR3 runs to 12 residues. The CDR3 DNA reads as TGTGCCAGCAGCCCAGGGAATTCACCCCTCCACTTT. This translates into CASSPGNSPLHF.

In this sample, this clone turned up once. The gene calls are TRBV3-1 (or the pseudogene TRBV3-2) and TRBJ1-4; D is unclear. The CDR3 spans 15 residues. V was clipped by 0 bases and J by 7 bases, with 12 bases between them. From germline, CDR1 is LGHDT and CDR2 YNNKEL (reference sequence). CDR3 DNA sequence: TGTGCCAGCAGCCAAGATTCGACCTCGGGTGAAAAACTGTTTTTT. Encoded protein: CASSQDSTSGEKLFF.